Ten or more counts support the clone carrying this TCR beta chain. This sample stems from a study of human T cells and chemical hapten exposure. Looked up from germline, CDR1 is WNHNN and CDR2 is SYGVQD (reference sequence). This CDR3 region has 15 residues. Trimming cost V 6 bases and J 1 base, with 15 bases left between them. Time point: patch test 3, about 24 weeks after DPC sensitization. Treatment defined: therapeutic diphenylcyclopropenone sensitization with weekly scalp DPC. Individual cDNA molecules each carried unique molecular identifiers attached by the library. TCRdb ran MiXCR on the RACE reads and lists one entry per CDR3 protein. The sample lists approximately 72,000 distinct CDR3 sequences, over 8.5% occurring once.

The sample in question was whole blood, obtained in connection with sensitization to the hapten diphenylcyclopropenone (DPC). The chain is built from TRBV10-1 and TRBJ1-1; D unclear. The clonotype comes from a woman between 45 and 65 years old with alopecia areata. Some clones in this sample may be carry-over from other donors' samples. CDR3 DNA: TGCGCCAGCAGCACCAGGAGGCTGTGGAACACTGAAGCTTTCTTT. Its protein is CASSTRRLWNTEAFF.